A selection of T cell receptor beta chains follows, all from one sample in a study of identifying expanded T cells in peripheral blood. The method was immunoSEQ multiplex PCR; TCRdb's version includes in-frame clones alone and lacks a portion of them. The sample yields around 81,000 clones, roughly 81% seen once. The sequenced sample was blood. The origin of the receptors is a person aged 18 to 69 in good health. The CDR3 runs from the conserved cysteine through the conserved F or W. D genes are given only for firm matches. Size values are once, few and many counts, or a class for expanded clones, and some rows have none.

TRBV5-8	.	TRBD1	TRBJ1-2	TGTGCCGGGACAGGACCTAACTATGGCTACACCTTC	CAGTGPNYGYTF
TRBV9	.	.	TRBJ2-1	TGTGCCAGCAGCGTAGAACCCCCAGGGGTCCTGGGGGGGTCCTACAATGAGCAGTTCTTC	CASSVEPPGVLGGSYNEQFF
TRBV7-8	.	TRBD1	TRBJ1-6	TGTGCCAGCAGCATTAATCGGGCCGGGACAGGGCATTCACCCCTCCACTTT	CASSINRAGTGHSPLHF
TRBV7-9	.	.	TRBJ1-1	TGTGCCAGCAGCTTAGTCCGGGAATCTGAAGCTTTCTTT	CASSLVRESEAFF
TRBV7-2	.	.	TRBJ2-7	TGTGCCAGCAGCTTAAGGGGAACTCCTCGCTCCTACGAGCAGTACTTC	CASSLRGTPRSYEQYF
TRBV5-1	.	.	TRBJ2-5	TGCGCCAGCAGCTTGGCCGTTCTCTCAGGGACCCAGTACTTC	CASSLAVLSGTQYF
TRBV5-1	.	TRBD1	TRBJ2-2	TGCGCCAGCAGCGACCCCCGGGACAGACTCTCGAACACCGGGGAGCTGTTTTTT	CASSDPRDRLSNTGELFF
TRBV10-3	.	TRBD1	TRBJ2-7	TGTGCCACTTCCGGGACAGGGGGCTACGAGCAGTACTTC	CATSGTGGYEQYF
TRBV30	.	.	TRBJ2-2	TGTGCCTGGAGTGTACATCTGGCGAACACCGGGGAGCTGTTTTTT	CAWSVHLANTGELFF
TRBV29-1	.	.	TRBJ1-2	TGCAGCGTTGAAATGCCCCGGGACTCCGACTATGGCTACACCTTC	CSVEMPRDSDYGYTF
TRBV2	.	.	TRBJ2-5	TGTGCCAGCAGTGAAGCGTGGCCAAAATTGGGAGAGACCCAGTACTTC	CASSEAWPKLGETQYF
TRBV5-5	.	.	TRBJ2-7	TGTGCCAGCAGCGCAAACGTGGCTCCCTACGAGCAGTACTTC	CASSANVAPYEQYF
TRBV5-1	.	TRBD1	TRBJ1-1	TGCGCCAGCAGCAGGACAGGGGGATCGAACACTGAAGCTTTCTTT	CASSRTGGSNTEAFF
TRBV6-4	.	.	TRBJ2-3	TGTGCCAGCAGTGAGGGGAAGTACACAGATACGCAGTATTTT	CASSEGKYTDTQYF
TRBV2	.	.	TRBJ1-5	TGTGCCAGCAGTCCCTTTTTGGGGAATCAGCCCCAGCATTTT	CASSPFLGNQPQHF
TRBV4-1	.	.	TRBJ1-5	TGCGCCAGCAGCCAAGATCGGTTGTGGGCACAGCGCAATCAGCCCCAGCATTTT	CASSQDRLWAQRNQPQHF
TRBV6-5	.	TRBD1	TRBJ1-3	TGTGCCAGCAGTTACGGGACAGTTACTGGAAACACCATATATTTT	CASSYGTVTGNTIYF
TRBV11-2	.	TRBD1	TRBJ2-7	TGTGCCAGCAGACCCAGACAGGGTCCCTACGAGCAGTACTTC	CASRPRQGPYEQYF
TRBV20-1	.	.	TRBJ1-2	TGCAGTGCTACAGAGAACTATGGCTACACCTTC	CSATENYGYTF
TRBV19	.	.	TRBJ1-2	TGTGCCAGTAGTGCCGCTGGGGGGGGAACAAACTATGGCTACACCTTC	CASSAAGGGTNYGYTF
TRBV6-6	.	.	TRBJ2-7	TGTGCCAGCAGTTACCCCCGTGGCTTAGGGATCTACGAGCAGTACTTC	CASSYPRGLGIYEQYF
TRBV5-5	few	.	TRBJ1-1	TGTGCCAGCAGCTTGAACACTGAAGCTTTCTTT	CASSLNTEAFF
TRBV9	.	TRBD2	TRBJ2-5	TGTGCCAGCAGCGCCACCACTAGCGGGGGAGGAGAGACCCAGTACTTC	CASSATTSGGGETQYF
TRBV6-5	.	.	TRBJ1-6	TGTGCCAGCAGACACTCCAAGGGGGGATATTCACCCCTCCACTTT	CASRHSKGGYSPLHF
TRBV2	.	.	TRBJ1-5	TGTGCCAGCAGTGAATTCAGGATTAATCAGCCCCAGCATTTT	CASSEFRINQPQHF
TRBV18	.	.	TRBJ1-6	TGTGCCAGCTCACCGACAGGACAGAACTCACCCCTCCACTTT	CASSPTGQNSPLHF
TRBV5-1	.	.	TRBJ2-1	TGCGCCAGCAGCTTAAAATCCAGAAACAATGAGCAGTTCTTC	CASSLKSRNNEQFF
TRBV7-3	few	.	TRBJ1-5	TGTGCCAGCAGCCCCGGCCGGGATCAGCCCCAGCATTTT	CASSPGRDQPQHF
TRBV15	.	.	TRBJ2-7	TGTGCCACCAGCAGAGTCTGGGGCGCTGCCTACGAGCAGTACTTC	CATSRVWGAAYEQYF
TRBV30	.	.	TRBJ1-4	TGTGCCTCCACGCGGGGGGTTATGACTAATGAAAAACTGTTTTTT	CASTRGVMTNEKLFF
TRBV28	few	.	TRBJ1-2	TGTGCCAGCAGTCCGCGGGACACCCCCGGGGGCTACACCTTC	CASSPRDTPGGYTF
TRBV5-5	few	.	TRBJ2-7	TGTGCCAGCAGCGCGACCGGACAGCACTACGAGCAGTACTTC	CASSATGQHYEQYF